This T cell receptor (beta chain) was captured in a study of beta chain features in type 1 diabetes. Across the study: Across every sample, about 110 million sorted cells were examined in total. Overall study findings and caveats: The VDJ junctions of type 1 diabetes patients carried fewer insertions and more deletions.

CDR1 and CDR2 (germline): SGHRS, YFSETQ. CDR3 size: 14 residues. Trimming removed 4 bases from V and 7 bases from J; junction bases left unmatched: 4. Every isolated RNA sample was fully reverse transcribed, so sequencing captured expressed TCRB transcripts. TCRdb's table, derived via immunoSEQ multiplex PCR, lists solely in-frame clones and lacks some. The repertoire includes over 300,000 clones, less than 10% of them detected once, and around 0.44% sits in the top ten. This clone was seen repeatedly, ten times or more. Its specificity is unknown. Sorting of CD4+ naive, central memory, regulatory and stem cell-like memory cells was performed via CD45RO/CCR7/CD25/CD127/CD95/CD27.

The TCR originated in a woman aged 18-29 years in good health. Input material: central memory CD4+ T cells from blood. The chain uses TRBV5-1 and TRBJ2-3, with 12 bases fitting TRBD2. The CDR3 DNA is TGCGCCAGCAGCGAGACTAGCGGGAGTTATACGCAGTATTTT. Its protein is CASSETSGSYTQYF.